This T cell receptor (beta chain) came from a study of control samples from healthy donors and cancer patients. Germline CDR1 is SGHAT and CDR2 is FQDESV (reference sequence). The CDR3 covers 16 residues. The table came from immunoSEQ multiplex PCR; TCRdb's copy has only in-frame clones and leaves some out. The table shows 65,000 to 90,000 clones, with about 87% occurring only once. Worth noting for this clone: Compared with germline, one end of the junction differs, possibly owing to a read error. The same CDR3 is also encoded by other DNA sequences in this sample.

V gene TRBV11-1 combines with J gene TRBJ2-7; 7 nucleotides align to TRBD2. Material for sequencing was blood. The TCR originated in a man over 45 in good health. The CDR3 here is CASSSTGTTFSYEQYF. For the CDR3, the DNA is TGTGCCAGCAGCTCCACCGGGACTACGTTCTCCTACGAGCAATACTTC.